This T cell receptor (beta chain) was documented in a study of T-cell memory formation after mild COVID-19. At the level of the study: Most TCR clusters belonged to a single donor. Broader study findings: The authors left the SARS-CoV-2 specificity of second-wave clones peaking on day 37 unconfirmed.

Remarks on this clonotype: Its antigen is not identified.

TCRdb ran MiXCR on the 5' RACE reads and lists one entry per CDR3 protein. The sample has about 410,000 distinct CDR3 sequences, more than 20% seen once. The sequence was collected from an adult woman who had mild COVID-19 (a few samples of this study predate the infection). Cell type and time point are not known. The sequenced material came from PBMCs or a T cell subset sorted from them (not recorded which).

The CDR3 region has the DNA TGCAGTGCTAACGGCGGGAAGAGCACAGATACGCAGTATTTT. This sequence encodes CSANGGKSTDTQYF. The genes are TRBV20-1 and TRBJ2-3; D perhaps matches TRBD2 (6 bases). CDR1 DFQATT and CDR2 SNEGSKA come from the germline V gene (reference sequence). V dropped 4 bases and J dropped 0 bases, with 11 bases sitting between them. This CDR3 contains 14 residues.